Following are 32 T cell receptor beta chains from one sample sequenced in a study of vaccination effects on CD4 cells after COVID-19. No cognate antigen is known for these TCRs. The protocol was immunoSEQ multiplex PCR, while the TCRdb copy is restricted to in-frame clones and leaves out a portion. There are about 15,000 clones in the sample; about 77% occur only once, and roughly 25% lies in the top ten. Before sequencing, viral peptide pools were used by the ViraFEST assay to expand antigen-specific CD4+ T cells. It was after around 10 days of culture that CD4+ T cells were isolated. Either the BNT162b2 or mRNA-1273 vaccine was given to participants in two doses. Sequencing used CD4+ T cells from PBMCs cultured with HCoV-NL63 spike peptides, obtained after COVID-19 vaccination. The source is a human donor who received a COVID-19 vaccine.

The rearrangement links TRBV7-9 to TRBJ2-1; 7 bases line up with TRBD2. This CDR3 comprises 16 residues. The J segment lost 10 bases and the V segment lost 2 bases, leaving 14 bases of the junction unmatched. The germline CDR1 and CDR2 sequences are SEHNR and FQNEAQ (reference sequence). CDR3 sequence: CASSLRPALADREQFF. The CDR3 DNA reads as TGTGCCAGCAGCTTAAGGCCCGCCCTAGCGGACCGGGAGCAGTTCTTC.

The chain is built from TRBV6-4 and TRBJ2-1; 7 nucleotides align to TRBD1. Germline CDR1 and CDR2: MRHNA and SNTAGT. The junction had 0 bases not matched to a gene; V was cut back by 2 bases and J by 5 bases. The CDR3 totals 13 residues. The CDR3 sequence is CASSDRGHNEQFF. The CDR3 DNA is TGTGCCAGCAGTGACAGGGGGCACAATGAGCAGTTCTTC.

The chain joins TRBV29-1 to TRBJ2-7; D is unresolved. Germline loops: CDR1 SQVTM, CDR2 ANQGSEA. This CDR3 is built from 12 residues. V gave up 7 bases and J gave up 4 bases, with 14 bases separating them. CDR3 residues: CSATTTTYEQYF. For the CDR3, the DNA is TGCAGCGCGACGACAACCACATACGAGCAGTACTTC.

This chain joins TRBV2 and TRBJ1-2; a possible D gene is TRBD1 (6 bases). This CDR3 comprises 13 residues. Trimming stripped 6 bases from V and 2 bases from J, with 10 bases between. Looked up from germline, CDR1 is SNHLY and CDR2 is FYNNEI. The CDR3 protein is CASSAGTNYGYTF. The CDR3 region has the DNA TGTGCCAGCAGCGCCGGGACAAACTATGGCTACACCTTC.

This rearrangement joins TRBV2 to TRBJ1-2; D remains unclear. V was pared by 2 bases and J by 8 bases, with 12 bases between. The V gene's germline CDR1 is SNHLY and CDR2 FYNNEI. The CDR3 consists of 13 residues. The chain's CDR3 is CASSERGEGGYTF. The CDR3 bases are TGTGCCAGCAGTGAACGTGGGGAAGGGGGCTACACCTTC.

CDR3 sequence (DNA): TGTGCCAGCAGCTTAGAGGGACCGCTGAGCTCTGGAAACACCATATATTTT. Translation: CASSLEGPLSSGNTIYF. The rearrangement uses TRBV11-2 and TRBJ1-3; a possible D gene is TRBD1 (5 bases). There are 17 residues in the CDR3. V gave up 0 bases and J gave up 0 bases, with 12 bases separating them. Germline loops: CDR1 SGHAT, CDR2 FQNNGV.

The chain recombines TRBV14 with TRBJ2-3; D is possibly TRBD1 or TRBD2 (5 bases each). The CDR3 is made up of 15 amino acids. Per germline, CDR1 SGHDN and CDR2 FVKESK. Trimming left V 4 bases short and J 6 bases short, with 17 bases between. The CDR3 nucleotides are TGTGCCAGCAGCCGTAGGGACCCAGGATGGGATACGCAGTATTTT. Its translation: CASSRRDPGWDTQYF.

V usage is TRBV9 and J usage is TRBJ1-1, with TRBD1 matching 10 bases. The CDR3 contains 15 residues. V lost 7 bases and J lost 5; bases outside the gene matches: 11. Germline V gene data show CDR1 as SGDLS and CDR2 as YYNGEE. CDR3 bases: TGTGCCAGCTCGTTGACAGGGGGCGCGAGGACTGAAGCTTTCTTT. Encoded protein: CASSLTGGARTEAFF.

The chain links TRBV28 to TRBJ1-2; 7 bases fit TRBD1. The germline V gene encodes CDR1 MDHEN and CDR2 SYDVKM. With 8 bases clipped from V and 1 base from J, the junction kept 13 bases outside the gene matches. CDR3 length equals 16 residues. CDR3 residues: CASGTRGLGDNYGYTF. CDR3 DNA: TGTGCCAGCGGAACGAGGGGGCTCGGAGATAACTATGGCTACACCTTC.

This chain uses TRBV2 with TRBJ2-7; D remains unclear. CDR3 length: 14 residues. The V end lost 6 bases, the J end lost 7 bases, and 19 bases lay between the germline ends. The germline V gene has CDR1 SNHLY and CDR2 FYNNEI. CDR3 bases: TGTGCCAGCAGCGCATCTCTCTCCCTTGTGGAGCAGTACTTC. It yields the protein CASSASLSLVEQYF. Drawing the rest from reference TRBV2 and TRBJ2-7, the complete variable domain is EPEVTQTPSHQVTQMGQEVILRCVPISNHLYFYWYRQILGQKVEFLVSFYNNEISEKSEIFDDQFSVERPDGSNFTLKIRSTKLEDSAMYFCASSASLSLVEQYFGPGTRLTVT.

This clone was seen only a few times. This chain uses TRBV28 with TRBJ1-5; TRBD1 agrees at 8 bases. The CDR3 contains 14 residues. In germline, CDR1 is MDHEN, CDR2 SYDVKM. V was pared by 4 bases and J by 5 bases, with 4 bases of the junction left unmatched. The CDR3 DNA reads as TGTGCCAGCAGTTGGGACAGGCGGTATCAGCCCCAGCATTTT. Protein: CASSWDRRYQPQHF.

In its sample, this clone was seen a few times. DNA for the CDR3: TGTGCCAGCAGCTGGGGACCTAACACCGGGGAGCTGTTTTTT. This sequence encodes CASSWGPNTGELFF. The chain recombines TRBV6-2 or TRBV6-3 with TRBJ2-2; D is possibly TRBD1 or TRBD2 (5 bases each). The V gene's germline CDR1 is MNHEY and CDR2 SVGEGT. Trimming shortened V by 6 bases and J by 2 bases, and 10 bases separated the two germline ends. The CDR3 extends over 14 amino acids.

The chain recombines TRBV5-4 with TRBJ2-3, with D unresolved. CDR3 size: 15 residues. Germline assignment: CDR1 SGHNT and CDR2 YYREEE (reference sequence). V was trimmed by 3 bases and J by 1 base, leaving 12 bases between them. CDR3 bases: TGTGCCAGCAGCTCCCTTGACTCGCGCACAGATACGCAGTATTTT. Translating gives CASSSLDSRTDTQYF.

This rearrangement joins TRBV19 to TRBJ2-1; 8 bases agree with TRBD2. The CDR3 spans 15 residues. CDR1 is LNHDA, CDR2 SQIVND, per germline (reference sequence). The trim removed 3 bases at V and 5 bases at J, leaving 6 bases unmatched. The CDR3 is CASSIGGGPNNEQFF. CDR3 nucleotide sequence: TGTGCCAGTAGTATCGGGGGGGGACCTAACAATGAGCAGTTCTTC.

The CDR3 region is CASSLTGTGGFYTF. CDR3 DNA sequence: TGTGCCAGCAGCCTCACCGGGACAGGGGGTTTCTACACCTTC. This chain connects TRBV7-2 to TRBJ1-2; 11 bases agree with TRBD1. After removal of 5 bases from V and 10 bases from J, the junction contained 9 bases not matched to a gene. CDR3 size: 14 residues. Germline CDR1 SGHTA, CDR2 FQGNSA.

This clone was seen only once. The chain is built from TRBV7-9 and TRBJ2-7; 10 nucleotides match TRBD1. The ends lost 5 bases at V and 2 bases at J; junction bases unmatched: 6. The CDR3 totals 15 residues. Germline CDR1 SEHNR, CDR2 FQNEAQ (reference sequence). CDR3 region: CASSLRTGGAYEQYF. The CDR3 bases are TGTGCCAGCAGCCTCCGGACAGGGGGGGCCTACGAGCAGTACTTC.

The rearrangement links TRBV5-8 to TRBJ2-6, with 9 bases lining up with TRBD1. The CDR3 extends over 18 amino acids. V was clipped by 2 bases and J by 2 bases; unmatched bases: 8. Germline CDR1 is SGHTS and CDR2 is YDEGEE. The CDR3 loop reads CASSFTGTGFPGANVLTF. The CDR3 DNA reads as TGTGCCAGCAGCTTCACCGGGACAGGGTTCCCTGGGGCCAACGTCCTGACTTTC.

The V gene is TRBV9, the J gene TRBJ2-7; no reliable D call. Trimming removed 3 bases at V and 0 bases at J, with 7 bases between. The germline V gene encodes CDR1 SGDLS and CDR2 YYNGEE. This CDR3 is built from 13 residues. The CDR3 region is CASSDPFSYEQYF. The CDR3 DNA is TGTGCCAGCAGCGACCCCTTCTCCTACGAGCAGTACTTC.

The chain employs TRBV29-1 and TRBJ2-3; no definite D call. CDR1 is SQVTM and CDR2 is ANQGSEA in the germline V gene. The CDR3 spans 13 residues. V shed 0 bases and J shed 5 bases, with 9 bases lying between them. The CDR3: CSVEESRRDTQYF. In nucleotides, the CDR3 is TGCAGCGTTGAAGAGAGTCGACGAGATACGCAGTATTTT.

The rearrangement joins TRBV2 to TRBJ1-1; TRBD1 is a possible D gene (5 bases). V gave up 0 bases and J gave up 8 bases, with 13 bases separating them. CDR1 is SNHLY and CDR2 is FYNNEI in the germline V gene. This CDR3 contains 14 residues. The CDR3 protein is CASSEAGGWAEAFF. DNA for the CDR3: TGTGCCAGCAGTGAAGCCGGGGGGTGGGCAGAAGCTTTCTTT.

This clone was observed a handful of times. The V gene is TRBV9, the J gene TRBJ1-2, with 11 bases matching TRBD1. V shed 3 bases, J shed 5 bases, and the junction held 3 bases outside the gene matches. The CDR3 covers 14 residues. Germline-derived CDR1 and CDR2 are SGDLS and YYNGEE. The CDR3 DNA follows: TGTGCCAGCAGCGGGACAGGGGGCCCATATGGCTACACCTTC. It encodes CASSGTGGPYGYTF.

The chain is built from TRBV7-3 and TRBJ1-1; D may be TRBD1 (6 bases). The V gene's germline CDR1 is SGHTA and CDR2 FQGTGA. The CDR3 runs 15 residues. Trimming removed 2 bases at V and 1 base at J, with 11 bases between. CDR3 sequence reads: CASSLGDRPNTEAFF. CDR3 nucleotide sequence: TGTGCCAGCAGCTTAGGAGACAGGCCGAACACTGAAGCTTTCTTT.

This chain joins TRBV10-3 and TRBJ1-1, with 7 bases lining up with TRBD1. V lost 5 bases and J lost 1; bases outside the gene matches: 7. This CDR3 region has 15 residues. Per the germline V gene, CDR1 is ENHRY and CDR2 is SYGVKD. CDR3 bases: TGTGCCATCAGTTCCCCAGGGGGAGGGAACACTGAAGCTTTCTTT. Translation: CAISSPGGGNTEAFF.

J is TRBJ2-7 and V is TRBV28; perhaps TRBD2 as D (5 bases). This CDR3 has 15 residues. V was pared by 8 bases and J by 0 bases, with 17 bases between. Germline lookup yields CDR1 MDHEN and CDR2 SYDVKM. The CDR3 loop is CASGTGGGPSYEQYF. CDR3 bases: TGTGCCAGCGGCACCGGAGGCGGACCCTCCTACGAGCAGTACTTC.

The chain combines TRBV27 with TRBJ2-5; the D gene is possibly TRBD2 (5 bases). The CDR3 is 15 residues long. V was clipped by 3 bases and J by 5 bases, with 16 bases between them. In germline, CDR1 is MNHEY, CDR2 SMNVEV (reference sequence). In DNA form, the CDR3 reads TGTGCCAGCAGTTTCTCCCCGGGGATCGGGGAGACCCAGTACTTC. Translated, it gives CASSFSPGIGETQYF.

J is TRBJ2-2 and V is TRBV5-1, with D possibly matching TRBD2 (6 bases). The germline CDR1 and CDR2 sequences are SGHRS and YFSETQ. This CDR3 has 15 amino acids. V lost 0 bases and J 5 bases, leaving 11 bases between the germline ends. As DNA, the CDR3 is TGCGCCAGCAGCTTGGATGGGGGGAGGACCGGGGAGCTGTTTTTT. Translating it yields CASSLDGGRTGELFF.

This rearrangement joins TRBV11-2 to TRBJ2-1; TRBD2 matches 14 bases. The germline CDR1 and CDR2 sequences are SGHAT and FQNNGV. The CDR3 extends over 17 amino acids. Trimming removed 3 bases from V and 4 bases from J; junction bases left unmatched: 5. In DNA, the CDR3 is TGTGCCAGCAGCTTGAGACTAGCGGGGGGGTGGTACAATGAGCAGTTCTTC. Translated: CASSLRLAGGWYNEQFF. The whole variable domain, remainder taken from reference TRBV11-2 and TRBJ2-1, is EAGVAQSPRYKIIEKRQSVAFWCNPISGHATLYWYQQILGQGPKLLIQFQNNGVVDDSQLPKDRFSAERLKGVDSTLKIQPAKLEDSAVYLCASSLRLAGGWYNEQFFGPGTRLTVL.

The chain recombines TRBV5-5 with TRBJ2-1; 7 bases fit TRBD2. The CDR3 is 16 amino acids. From germline, CDR1 is SGHKS and CDR2 YYEKEE (reference sequence). Losses at the gene ends were 0 bases for V and 2 bases for J; bases not matched to a gene: 5. The DNA for the CDR3 is TGTGCCAGCAGCTTGGGGGGCGGGAGACCCTACAATGAGCAGTTCTTC. Its translation is CASSLGGGRPYNEQFF.

The count of this clone is one. The chain employs TRBV6-1 and TRBJ2-2; D uncertain. V was clipped by 2 bases and J by 5 bases, with 6 bases between them. The CDR3 has 13 residues. CDR1 is MNHNS and CDR2 is SASEGT in the germline V gene. This CDR3 reads CASSESSTGELFF. The CDR3 nucleotides read TGTGCCAGCAGTGAAAGTTCGACCGGGGAGCTGTTTTTT.

J is TRBJ2-4 and V is TRBV29-1; D unresolved. The germline V and J ends were trimmed by 5 bases and 0 bases, with 11 bases remaining between them. The CDR3 totals 14 residues. Germline V gene data show CDR1 as SQVTM and CDR2 as ANQGSEA. CDR3 sequence reads: CSVRPSLAKNIQYF. The CDR3 DNA reads TGCAGCGTTCGGCCCAGCCTAGCCAAAAACATTCAGTACTTC. Combining the CDR3 with reference TRBV29-1 and TRBJ2-4 gives the whole variable domain SAVISQKPSRDICQRGTSLTIQCQVDSQVTMMFWYRQQPGQSLTLIATANQGSEATYESGFVIDKFPISRPNLTFSTLTVSNMSPEDSSIYLCSVRPSLAKNIQYFGAGTRLSVL.

The gene calls are TRBV30 and TRBJ2-3; TRBD2 is a possible D gene (6 bases). Germline CDR1 GTSNPN, CDR2 SVGIG (reference sequence). CDR3 length: 14 residues. Trimming took 4 bases from V and 6 from J, leaving 17 bases between them. DNA of the CDR3: TGTGCCTGGACCCCGGGACTGCGTTCCGATACGCAGTATTTT. Translating gives CAWTPGLRSDTQYF.

V is TRBV5-6 and J is TRBJ1-6; TRBD1 agrees at 8 bases. Germline-derived CDR1 and CDR2 are SGHDT and YYEEEE. The CDR3 totals 14 residues. V lost 3 bases and J lost 8; bases outside the gene matches: 4. The CDR3 coding sequence is TGTGCCAGCAGCTCACAGGGGGTGGATTCACCCCTCCACTTT. Translation gives CASSSQGVDSPLHF.